This T cell receptor beta chain was captured in a study of CD8+ T cells in alopecia areata. The treatment: oral pan-JAK inhibitor, 5-10 mg twice daily. Germline assignment: CDR1 SEHNR and CDR2 FQNEAQ (reference sequence). Trimming left V 2 bases short and J 9 bases short, with 19 bases between. This CDR3 region has 15 residues. Extraction and reverse transcription of RNA yielded cDNA as the sequencing template. Measured with immunoSEQ multiplex PCR; TCRdb has only the in-frame clones, and not every one. This repertoire shows nearly 110,000 clones, roughly 84% found once; its top ten account for about 24%.

The material was CD8+ T cells sorted from blood, obtained at week 24, from a patient treated with tofacitinib. This TCR was sampled from a human donor with alopecia areata. The V call is TRBV7-9, the J call TRBJ2-5; no reliable D call. The CDR3 DNA reads TGTGCCAGCAGCTTATACGAGGAAGACCCCAAGCCCCAGTACTTC. This sequence encodes CASSLYEEDPKPQYF.